Described below is a single TCR beta chain sequence and its context. Its antigen remains undetermined. No much larger clone is present one base from it, and per-base qualities are unavailable. The patients had surgically resected primary melanoma that was considered potentially curable but at risk of metastatic recurrence. The data are from a study of primary melanoma T cells and metastatic recurrence (TCRdb year 2020). Broadly, across the study: A total of 150 to 200 primary melanomas made up the cohort, all of stage T2 to T4 and more than 1 mm thick. Progression-free survival was the clinical outcome compared against the T-cell fraction measured by TCR beta sequencing. Histopathological grading of tumor-infiltrating lymphocytes was compared with the T-cell fraction derived from sequencing. Whether T-cell fraction and T-cell repertoire clonality in primary melanoma tumors predicted patient outcome was tested in the study.

Library generation was performed with the immunoSEQ multiplex PCR assay. Primary melanoma tumor tissue underwent high-throughput sequencing of the T-cell receptor beta chain. Processing in the source paper ran as follows. The repertoire analyses covered TCRB CDR3 sharing between samples and the distribution of insertions and deletions. A gradient-boosted model ranked the predictive value of the T-cell fraction against histopathological variables. TCRdb took this table from immuneACCESS and kept in-frame rearrangements with V and J called. Such tables lack part of the clones; where checked against another copy, unresolved V genes explain under half of the gap, and the rest is unexplained. V and J calls plus clone size are reproduced from that table; the DNA served to infer D and trimming. The sample data list some 100 clones, and around 91% of these were observed just once. The top ten clonotypes cover around an eighth of the sample.

What the study reported, not specific to this receptor: An effective T-cell-mediated antitumor response in primary melanoma was presented by the authors only as a suggestion rather than as a demonstrated mechanism. The tumor T-cell fraction reportedly predicted progression-free survival independently of thickness, ulceration, mitotic rate and age. Protection appeared to be conferred by a T-cell fraction above 20% regardless of ulceration status, mitotic rate or nodal disease. Compared with adding any other histopathological variable to tumor thickness, adding T-cell fraction reportedly produced a bigger improvement in progression-free survival prediction.

The CDR3 spans 15 residues, from the cysteine through the phenylalanine. The entry retains the CDR3 DNA only, 45 bases that are in frame from base 1. The material sequenced was melanoma tumor tissue. This TCR was recovered from a human donor with melanoma. This chain joins TRBV1 to TRBJ2-3. TRBV1 represents a pseudogene. The base sequence is TGCGCCAGCAGCCAAGATGGGGGTAACACAGATACGCAGTATTTT. This translates into CASSQDGGNTDTQYF.